What follows describes a single TCR beta chain. Its matching antigen is unknown. The sample belongs to a study of OX40 agonist ivuxolimab in advanced cancers. Study overall: People who had prior anti-PD-1, anti-PD-L1 or anti-CTLA-4 therapy could take part, and 40% had some.

The repertoire was sequenced with immunoSEQ multiplex PCR; TCRdb's copy has only in-frame clones and lacks some. The top ten hold 2% to 2.5% of the sample, which has some 59,000 clones, 80% to 90% seen once. V was clipped by 10 bases and J by 1 base, with 13 bases between them. Germline V CDR1 and CDR2: LNHDA, SQIVND (reference sequence). CDR3 length: 13 amino acids. The study's findings and limits: Dose levels from 0.1 to 3.0 mg/kg saw CD4+ and CD8+ blood T cells expand clonally by week 6.

The sequence came from an adult with an advanced solid tumor such as melanoma, head and neck, liver or kidney cancer. V gene TRBV19 combines with J gene TRBJ1-1, with D hard to call. Specimen: CD4+ or CD8+ T cells sorted from blood, collected in a trial of the OX40 agonist ivuxolimab. The CDR3 spells CAISTPRNTEAFF. CDR3 bases: TGTGCCATTTCGACACCGAGGAACACTGAAGCTTTCTTT.